Presented here are 15 T cell receptor beta chains from one specimen sequenced in a study of CD8 T cell repertoires and HIV-1 epitope variants. Their antigens remain unidentified. The protocol was immunoSEQ multiplex PCR, while the TCRdb copy is restricted to in-frame clones and leaves out a portion. The sample carries thousands of clones, 65% to 75% recorded once. Specimen: cultured CD8+ T cells derived from PBMCs. These TCRs come from a male donor with HIV.

This clone occurred a few times. The CDR3 bases are TGTGCCAGCAGCTTAGATACTGAAGCTTTCTTT. The encoded protein is CASSLDTEAFF. The chain carries TRBV7-9 and TRBJ1-1, with D unclear. The length of the CDR3 is 11 residues. V gave up 1 base and J gave up 5 bases, with 2 bases separating them. Germline lookup yields CDR1 SEHNR and CDR2 FQNEAQ (reference sequence).

By sample fraction, this clone is medium-sized. The chain uses TRBV28 and TRBJ2-7; D might be TRBD1 (6 bases). Looked up from germline, CDR1 is MDHEN and CDR2 is SYDVKM. There are 13 residues in the CDR3. Trimming removed 6 bases from V and 3 bases from J, with 12 bases in between. CDR3 nucleotide sequence: TGTGCCAGCAGCCCCCCGGACAGCTACGAGCAGTACTTC. It yields the protein CASSPPDSYEQYF. Full variable domain (remainder filled in from reference TRBV28 and TRBJ2-7): DVKVTQSSRYLVKRTGEKVFLECVQDMDHENMFWYRQDPGLGLRLIYFSYDVKMKEKGDIPEGYSVSREKKERFSLILESASTNQTSMYLCASSPPDSYEQYFGPGTRLTVT.

This chain joins TRBV18 and TRBJ1-1; 7 nucleotides match TRBD1. This CDR3 contains 16 residues. The germline CDR1 and CDR2 sequences are KGHSH and LQKENI. V was clipped by 0 bases and J by 5 bases; unmatched bases: 9. The CDR3 reads CASSPPIWQGVTEAFF. The DNA of the CDR3 is TGTGCCAGCTCACCACCAATCTGGCAGGGGGTAACTGAAGCTTTCTTT.

The V gene is TRBV10-1, the J gene TRBJ1-1; no reliable D call. CDR1 WNHNN and CDR2 SYGVQD come from the germline V gene (reference sequence). This CDR3 contains 15 residues. The V gene lost 2 bases and the J gene lost 1 base, with 11 bases spanning the gap. CDR3 bases: TGCGCCAGCAGTGAGGGTCCGGAACCGAACACTGAAGCTTTCTTT. It yields the protein CASSEGPEPNTEAFF.

The table lists this clone with a count of one. A read error is the likely source, as a far larger clone sits one nucleotide away. V is TRBV7-2 and J is TRBJ2-7, with D tentatively TRBD2 (6 bases). V was clipped by 5 bases and J by 0 bases, with 26 bases between them. The length of the CDR3 is 19 residues. The germline CDR1 and CDR2 sequences are SGHTA and FQGNSA. DNA of the CDR3: TGTGCCAGCAGCCAAGAGCCGGGAGCGGGCGCCCTGAGCTCCTACGAGCAGTACTTC. Translation gives CASSQEPGAGALSSYEQYF.

The chain carries TRBV28 and TRBJ2-7; 7 bases agree with TRBD1. Germline-derived CDR1 and CDR2 are MDHEN and SYDVKM. Trimming took 4 bases from V and 5 from J; bases not matched to a gene: 5. The CDR3 contains 13 residues. The CDR3 nucleotides are TGTGCCAGCAGTTCAGACAGGGCAGACGAGCAGTACTTC. Translated, it gives CASSSDRADEQYF.

The chain is built from TRBV28 and TRBJ1-1; D may be TRBD1 (5 bases). The CDR3 runs 14 residues. Germline CDR1 MDHEN, CDR2 SYDVKM. V lost 3 bases to trimming and J lost 2 bases, with 10 bases between them. The CDR3 region is CASSLTEGNTEAFF. CDR3 nucleotide sequence: TGTGCCAGCAGTTTGACAGAAGGAAACACTGAAGCTTTCTTT.

The chain recombines TRBV9 with TRBJ2-2; 7 bases are a match to TRBD1. V lost 4 bases to trimming and J lost 0 bases; unmatched junction nucleotides: 6. This CDR3 region has 16 residues. Per germline, CDR1 SGDLS and CDR2 YYNGEE. This chain's CDR3 is CASSQTGTANTGELFF. As DNA, the CDR3 is TGTGCCAGCAGCCAGACCGGGACAGCGAACACCGGGGAGCTGTTTTTT.

In regard to this clone: Compared with germline, one end of the junction differs, possibly owing to a read error. The rearrangement links TRBV6-5 to TRBJ1-5; tentative D call: TRBD1 (6 bases). CDR1 and CDR2 (germline): MNHEY, SVGAGI. CDR3 size: 12 residues. CDR3 amino acids: CASSYPDSLLGF. The CDR3 DNA reads TGTGCCAGCAGTTACCCGGACAGCTTGCTCGGTTTT.

This clone was observed a single time. This chain joins TRBV7-9 and TRBJ2-1, with 9 bases fitting TRBD2. Germline loops: CDR1 SEHNR, CDR2 FQNEAQ (reference sequence). V lost 4 bases to trimming and J lost 7 bases; unmatched junction nucleotides: 8. The CDR3 totals 15 residues. The CDR3 DNA sequence: TGTGCCAGCAGCTCCGCGGGGGGGTTACGGAATGAGCAGTTCTTC. This encodes CASSSAGGLRNEQFF.

The J gene is TRBJ2-7, the V gene TRBV23-1; 8 bases map to TRBD2. TRBV23-1 is an ORF for which the function is uncertain. The CDR3 runs to 17 residues. The V segment lost 3 bases and the J segment 0 bases; nucleotides outside the gene matches: 10. CDR3 sequence: CASSHPTTSGVSYEQYF. The CDR3 nucleotides read TGCGCCAGCAGTCACCCAACAACTAGCGGAGTCTCCTACGAGCAGTACTTC.

The chain carries TRBV6-1 and TRBJ2-7, with 11 nucleotides matching TRBD2. The CDR3 consists of 13 residues. Germline CDR1 MNHNS, CDR2 SASEGT. After removal of 6 bases from V and 3 bases from J, the junction contained 1 base not matched to a gene. As DNA, the CDR3 is TGTGCCAGCAGGGGGACTAGCGGCTACGAGCAGTACTTC. It is translated as CASRGTSGYEQYF.

The CDR3 bases are TGTGCCAGTACCCCCAAGATGGCTGACAATGAGCAGTTCTTC. Protein product: CASTPKMADNEQFF. V is TRBV19 and J is TRBJ2-1; no clear D gene. Germline CDR1 is LNHDA and CDR2 is SQIVND (reference sequence). CDR3 length: 14 residues. With 7 bases removed from V and 5 bases from J, the gap between germline ends came to 15 bases. Full variable domain (outside the CDR3, taken from reference TRBV19 and TRBJ2-1): DGGITQSPKYLFRKEGQNVTLSCEQNLNHDAMYWYRQDPGQGLRLIYYSQIVNDFQKGDIAEGYSVSREKKESFPLTVTSAQKNPTAFYLCASTPKMADNEQFFGPGTRLTVL.

The chain is built from TRBV27 and TRBJ1-1; TRBD1 aligns across 10 bases. The CDR3 extends over 15 amino acids. J was trimmed by 5 bases and V by 3 bases; bases with no gene match: 6. CDR1 is MNHEY and CDR2 is SMNVEV in the germline V gene (reference sequence). The CDR3 reads CASSLTGGTGTEAFF. The CDR3 region has the DNA TGTGCCAGCAGTTTGACAGGGGGCACAGGGACTGAAGCTTTCTTT.

This clone was counted only a few times. The chain employs TRBV7-8 and TRBJ2-7; 9 bases map to TRBD2. Germline assignment: CDR1 SGHVS and CDR2 FQNEAQ. The CDR3 runs to 15 residues. The junction had 7 bases not matched to a gene; V was cut back by 3 bases and J by 4 bases. The CDR3 nucleotides are TGTGCCAGCAGCTTGTTAGCGGGAGAACTTTACGAGCAGTACTTC. It yields the protein CASSLLAGELYEQYF.